This T cell receptor beta chain is from a study of CD8+ T cells in alopecia areata (dated by TCRdb to between 2018 and 2020). With regard to the full study: Treated patients were enrolled in an open-label pilot trial of oral tofacitinib at 5 to 10 mg twice daily for moderate-to-severe alopecia areata. Tofacitinib was given for 6 to 18 months, followed by 6 months of follow-up off drug to assess delayed response and recurrence. The SALT score, which quantifies the percentage of affected scalp surface area, was used to measure disease severity in treated patients. The study used high-throughput TCRbeta sequencing to examine T cell clonal expansion in alopecia areata, in both the C3H/HeJ mouse model and human patients. Human TCRbeta sequencing covered scalp tissue and sorted CD4+ and CD8+ peripheral blood T cells from patchy and totalis/universalis alopecia areata patients and healthy controls. Biopsies were taken from tofacitinib-treated patients at baseline and again at 4 and 24 weeks into treatment, and several of those patients also had a later scalp biopsy. Scalp clonality was compared across normal scalp (n=4), patchy alopecia areata scalp (n=8), and alopecia totalis/universalis scalp (n=8). RNA was extracted with the PAXgene miRNA kit for fixed scalp, the miRNeasy kit for PBMCs, and the RNeasy kit for mouse skin. TCRbeta CDR3 regions were amplified by immunoSEQ multiplex PCR with 35 Vbeta forward and 13 Jbeta reverse primers. The investigation overall reported the following: Resident alphabeta T cells in normal human skin are also sequenced, complicating scalp TCR repertoire analysis, unlike mouse skin dominated by gammadelta T cells. Tofacitinib significantly lowered scalp clonality and the number of expanded CD8+ clones among the top 100 scalp clones. TCR sequences shared between patients were less clear than in mice, possibly partly because of HLA diversity in the patient population. Lesional scalp, especially in alopecia totalis/universalis, showed higher clonality and more expanded CD8+ clones than normal scalp, suggesting antigenic drive. Because the treated cohort was small and included a single nonresponder, larger studies are needed to assess links between baseline CD8+ expansion and response. During tofacitinib treatment, many expanded lesional clones stuck around in both scalp and blood, and this persistence may partly explain why relapse happens after treatment is stopped.

The germline V gene (reference sequence) specifies MNHEY as CDR1 and SMNVEV as CDR2. Ends trimmed: V by 5 bases, J by 6 bases; bases unmatched to a gene: 10. The CDR3 starts with the cysteine, ends with the phenylalanine, and has 14 residues. Only the CDR3 DNA stays, 42 bases, in frame from base 1. Libraries were built with the immunoSEQ multiplex PCR assay. RNA was extracted from all samples and reverse transcribed into cDNA as template for TCR sequencing. First-strand cDNA was synthesized with SuperScript III using a 2:1 mix of oligo-dT and random hexamers. Amplification bias was assessed with a synthetic immune receptor repertoire, and residual bias was removed computationally. Concerning the study's data processing: Raw reads were preprocessed to remove errors, and CDR3 was defined by IMGT conventions from the conserved cysteine to phenylalanine. Clonality was calculated as 1 minus Shannon entropy normalized by log2 of the number of productive unique TCRs. Whether scalp clones were CD4 or CD8 was inferred by matching scalp TCRbeta sequences against CD4 and CD8 repertoires sorted from blood. TCRdb holds this immuneACCESS table with in-frame rearrangements only. Some clones are missing; in checked studies, unresolved V genes explain under half, and the rest has no known cause. V, J and clone size are those of that table, while D and trimming were read from the DNA. The sample contains hundreds of thousands of clones, over 45% of them found a single time. Jointly, the top ten make up 0.8% to 1% of the sample.

This specimen's treatment or condition label, per the study, means: oral pan-JAK inhibitor, 5-10 mg twice daily. Lesional scalp punch biopsies and peripheral blood were obtained from alopecia areata patients. PBMCs were separated by density centrifugation and stained for CD3, CD4 and CD8, after which CD4+ and CD8+ T cells were sorted on a FACSAria. Concerning this clone: It has no known antigen specificity. No base qualities exist here, and no much larger clone lies one base off it.

The TCR originated in a human donor with alopecia areata. This receptor chain uses TRBV27 and TRBJ2-7, and 7 bases in between align with TRBD2. Material: CD4+ T cells sorted from blood, obtained at week 52, from a patient treated with tofacitinib. The sequenced DNA: TGTGCCAGCAGTCCATGGGGGGGTGGCGCCGAGCAGTACTTC. It encodes CASSPWGGGAEQYF.